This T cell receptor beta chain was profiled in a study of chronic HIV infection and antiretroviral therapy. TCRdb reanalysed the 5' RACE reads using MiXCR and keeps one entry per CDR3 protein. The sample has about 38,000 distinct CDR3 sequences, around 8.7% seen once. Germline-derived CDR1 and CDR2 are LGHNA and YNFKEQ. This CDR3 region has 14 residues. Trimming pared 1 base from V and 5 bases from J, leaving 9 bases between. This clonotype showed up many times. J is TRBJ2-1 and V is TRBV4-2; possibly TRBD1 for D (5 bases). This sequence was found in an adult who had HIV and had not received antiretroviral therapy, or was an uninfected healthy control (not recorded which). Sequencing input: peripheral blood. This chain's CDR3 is CASSQGGVDNEQFF. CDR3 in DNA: TGTGCCAGCAGCCAAGGGGGCGTGGACAATGAGCAGTTCTTC.